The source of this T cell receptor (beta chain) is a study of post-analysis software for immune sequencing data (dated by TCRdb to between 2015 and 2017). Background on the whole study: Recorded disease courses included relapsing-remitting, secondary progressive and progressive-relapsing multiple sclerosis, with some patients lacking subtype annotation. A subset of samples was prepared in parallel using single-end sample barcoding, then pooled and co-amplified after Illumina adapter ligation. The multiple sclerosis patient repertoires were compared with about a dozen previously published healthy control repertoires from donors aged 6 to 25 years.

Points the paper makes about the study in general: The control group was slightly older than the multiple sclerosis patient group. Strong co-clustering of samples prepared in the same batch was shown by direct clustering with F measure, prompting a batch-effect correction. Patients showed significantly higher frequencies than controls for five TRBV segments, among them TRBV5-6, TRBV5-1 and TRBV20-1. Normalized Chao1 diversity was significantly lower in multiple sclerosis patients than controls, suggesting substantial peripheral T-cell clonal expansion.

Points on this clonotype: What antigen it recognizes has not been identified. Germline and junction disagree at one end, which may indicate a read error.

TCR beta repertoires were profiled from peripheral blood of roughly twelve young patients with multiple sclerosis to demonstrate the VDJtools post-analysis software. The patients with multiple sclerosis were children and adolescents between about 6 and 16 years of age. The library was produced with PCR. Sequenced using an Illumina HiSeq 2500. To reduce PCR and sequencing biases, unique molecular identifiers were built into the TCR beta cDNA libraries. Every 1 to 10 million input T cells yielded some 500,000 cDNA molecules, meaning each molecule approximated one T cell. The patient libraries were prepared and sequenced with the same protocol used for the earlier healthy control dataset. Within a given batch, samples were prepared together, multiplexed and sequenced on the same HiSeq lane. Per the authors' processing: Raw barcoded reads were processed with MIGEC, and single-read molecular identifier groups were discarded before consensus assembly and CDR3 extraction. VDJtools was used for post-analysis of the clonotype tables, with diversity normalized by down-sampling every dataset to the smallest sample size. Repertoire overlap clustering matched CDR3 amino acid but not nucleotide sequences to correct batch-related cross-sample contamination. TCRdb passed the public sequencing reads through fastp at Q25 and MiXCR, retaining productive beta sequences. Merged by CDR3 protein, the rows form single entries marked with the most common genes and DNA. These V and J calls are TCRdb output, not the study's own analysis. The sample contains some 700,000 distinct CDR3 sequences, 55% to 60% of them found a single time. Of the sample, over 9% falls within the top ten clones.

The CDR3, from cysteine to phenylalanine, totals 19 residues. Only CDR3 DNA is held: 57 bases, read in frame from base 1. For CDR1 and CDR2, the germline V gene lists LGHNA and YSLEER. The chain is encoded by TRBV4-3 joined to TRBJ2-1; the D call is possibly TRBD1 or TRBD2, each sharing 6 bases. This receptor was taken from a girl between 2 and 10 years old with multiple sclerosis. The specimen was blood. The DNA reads TGCGCCAGCAGCCAATACAGTGGCTCGTCGGGGGCAACTTACAATGAACAGTTCTTC. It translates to CASSQYSGSSGATYNEQFF.